Sequencing of this T cell receptor (beta chain) was carried out in a study of CD8 T cells in Susac syndrome (dated by TCRdb to the late 2010s). For context, the study as a whole: Repertoire sequencing was used to test whether CD8+ T cell activation and differentiation in Susac syndrome was antigen driven. CD8+ T cell repertoire clonality was compared between about a dozen healthy donors, approximately 14 Susac syndrome patients and approximately 15 multiple sclerosis patients.

Overall results and qualifications from the work: The number of individuals in the TCR sequencing and HLA analysis was recognized as being relatively small.

RNA was extracted using the RNeasy kit, and roughly 0.5 to 1 ug of the RNA was reverse transcribed with random hexamers. The immunoSEQ multiplex PCR assay, covering 54 Vbeta and 13 Jbeta segments, was used to amplify TCR beta CDR3 regions. PCR amplification bias was corrected by using a synthetic template baseline for primer optimization and computational correction. Regarding the original processing steps: Reads were annotated to V, D and J genes according to IMGT and were analyzed with immunoSEQ Analyzer, with only productive sequences retained. Clonality was computed as one minus Shannon entropy normalized by log2 of the number of productive unique sequences. For each patient and control, public and private clones were evaluated among the 100 most prevalent clones. Susac-specific clones were defined as absent from healthy and MS cohorts, 1052 published viral clones and other ImmuneACCESS disease sequences. TCRdb trimmed public reads at Q25 via fastp, called clones via MiXCR and kept in-frame beta chains. Here each entry gathers all rows of one CDR3 protein and keeps the most common genes and DNA. For this entry, the V and J calls and clone size follow TCRdb and not the study's own pipeline. Present in this sample are fewer than 70,000 distinct CDR3 sequences, more than 85% of which were seen just once. Roughly 0.25% of the sample is in the top ten clones.

At the junction V is shortened by 5 bases and J by 2 bases, with 13 bases in between. The CDR3, cysteine through phenylalanine, is 14 amino acids long. CDR3 DNA only is kept here, 42 bases in frame from base 1. CDR1 and CDR2, looked up from the germline V gene (reference sequence), are MNHEY and SMNVEV. High-throughput TCR beta sequencing profiled peripheral blood CD8+ and CD4+ T cells from healthy donors, Susac syndrome patients and multiple sclerosis patients. Healthy donors were included as age- and sex-matched controls. Bulk CD8+ and CD4+ T cells were purified by magnetic negative isolation, while CD8+ TEMRA cells were enriched using FACS. Blood was drawn into EDTA tubes, processed within 24 hours, and PBMCs were isolated by density gradient centrifugation. PBMCs intended for TCR sequencing were cryopreserved in liquid nitrogen and were subsequently thawed in a 37 degrees C water bath. The sorted or isolated CD4+, CD8+ and CD8+ TEMRA cells had a purity of 90% or higher.

As regards this clonotype: Its antigen remains unidentified. Base quality data are lacking; no much larger clone is found one base away.

The chain joins TRBV27 to TRBJ2-7; the D gene cannot be resolved reliably. This TCR was recovered from a human donor in good health. The sequenced material came from CD8+ T cells from PBMCs. The CDR3 in this case is CASSASVNPYEQYF. In nucleotide form, the sequence is TGTGCCAGCAGTGCCTCCGTCAACCCCTACGAGCAGTACTTC.